What follows is one T cell receptor (beta chain) and its context. Its antigen remains unknown. The data were produced by immunoSEQ multiplex PCR, yet TCRdb's version contains in-frame clones alone and is incomplete. The sample holds hundreds of thousands of clones, about 95% seen once. The sample originates from a study of shared clonotypes between healthy human individuals. About the study: The study enrolled two women and a few men aged 18 to 49.

Regarding the study as a whole: Despite large depth, sorted-subset datasets appeared incompletely sequenced.

The origin of this receptor is a woman under 40 in good health. Sequences were obtained from naive CD4+ T cells sorted from blood. Specified subset: CD45RA+ positively selected.

CDR3 DNA sequence: TGTGCCAGCAGCCCATTGACAGGGGGCTTCAACTATGGCTACACCTTC. This sequence encodes CASSPLTGGFNYGYTF. This chain joins TRBV5-8 and TRBJ1-2; 10 bases are shared with TRBD1. Germline loops: CDR1 SGHTS, CDR2 YDEGEE. This CDR3 region has 16 residues. Trimming took 4 bases from V and 2 from J; bases not matched to a gene: 8.